The next 20 T cell receptor beta chains were all read from a single sample in a study of blood T cell repertoires in COVID-19. TCRdb's table, derived via immunoSEQ multiplex PCR, lists solely in-frame clones and lacks some. The table records some 320,000 clones, about 88% of them present only once. Sample: PBMCs or T cells enriched from blood (not recorded which). These receptor sequences come from a man aged 55 to 70 who had recovered from COVID-19.

This chain uses TRBV7-9 with TRBJ1-4; D gene unclear. This CDR3 has 16 residues. Germline V CDR1 and CDR2: SEHNR, FQNEAQ (reference sequence). V lost 5 bases and J 3 bases, leaving 16 bases between the germline ends. Written as DNA, the CDR3 is TGTGCCAGCAGCGCCAATCGCGGGAAGTCTAATGAAAAACTGTTTTTT. Amino acids: CASSANRGKSNEKLFF.

This clone was detected only a few times. The chain uses TRBV28 and TRBJ1-1; 7 nucleotides match TRBD1. The V gene end was trimmed by 1 base and the J gene end by 11 bases; junction bases not matched to a gene: 10. The CDR3 totals 14 residues. The germline V gene encodes CDR1 MDHEN and CDR2 SYDVKM. CDR3 sequence reads: CASSLLGTAESAFF. Written as DNA, the CDR3 is TGTGCCAGCAGTTTATTAGGGACAGCCGAGTCGGCTTTCTTT.

The chain uses TRBV7-2 and TRBJ2-5; tentative D call: TRBD1 (5 bases). CDR3 length equals 13 residues. With 1 base removed from V and 6 bases from J, the gap between germline ends came to 9 bases. Germline-derived CDR1 and CDR2 are SGHTA and FQGNSA. CDR3 residues: CASSLVGVKTQYF. The DNA for the CDR3 is TGTGCCAGCAGCTTAGTAGGGGTGAAGACCCAGTACTTC.

The chain links TRBV2 to TRBJ1-2; D remains ambiguous. Germline V gives CDR1 SNHLY, CDR2 FYNNEI. The CDR3 has 13 residues. Trimming removed 5 bases from V and 1 base from J, with 8 bases in between. DNA for the CDR3: TGTGCCAGCAGTCTCACAGATAACTATGGCTACACCTTC. Its translation: CASSLTDNYGYTF.

The gene calls are TRBV3-1 (or the pseudogene TRBV3-2) and TRBJ1-4; D might be TRBD1 (5 bases). This CDR3 has 17 residues. Germline V lookup: CDR1 LGHDT, CDR2 YNNKEL (reference sequence). The ends were cut back, 5 bases at V and 3 bases at J, with 19 bases in the middle. CDR3 sequence reads: CASSSRGRGVSNEKLFF. The CDR3, as DNA: TGTGCCAGCAGCAGCCGGGGACGGGGGGTGTCTAATGAAAAACTGTTTTTT.

The J gene is TRBJ1-6, the V gene TRBV7-3, with TRBD1 identical over 9 bases. The CDR3 has 14 residues. CDR1 is SGHTA, CDR2 FQGTGA, per germline. After removal of 4 bases from V and 11 bases from J, the junction contained 6 bases not matched to a gene. DNA of the CDR3: TGTGCCAGCAGCTCGGGACAGGGCCTAGCACCCCTCCACTTT. The encoded protein is CASSSGQGLAPLHF. Complete variable domain (other parts from reference TRBV7-3 and TRBJ1-6): GAGVSQTPSNKVTEKGKYVELRCDPISGHTALYWYRQSLGQGPEFLIYFQGTGAADDSGLPNDRFFAVRPEGSVSTLKIQRTERGDSAVYLCASSSGQGLAPLHFGNGTRLTVT.

This chain joins TRBV19 and TRBJ1-6; TRBD1 agrees at 9 bases. J lost 3 bases, V lost 4 bases, and 7 bases had no gene match. The CDR3 runs 17 residues. In germline, CDR1 is LNHDA, CDR2 SQIVND (reference sequence). The chain's CDR3 is CASSSRRQGDYNSPLHF. DNA of the CDR3: TGTGCCAGTAGTAGCAGGAGACAGGGGGACTATAATTCACCCCTCCACTTT.

The rearrangement links TRBV14 to TRBJ2-7; maybe TRBD1 (6 bases). The V gene's germline CDR1 is SGHDN and CDR2 FVKESK. The CDR3 length is 14 residues. Trimming left V 1 base short and J 2 bases short, with 9 bases between. This chain's CDR3 is CASSQGAGAYEQYF. For the CDR3, the DNA is TGTGCCAGCAGCCAAGGGGCAGGGGCCTACGAGCAGTACTTC.

This chain connects TRBV5-1 to TRBJ2-5; D call uncertain. Germline-derived CDR1 and CDR2 are SGHRS and YFSETQ. Trimming cost V 0 bases and J 3 bases, with 9 bases left between them. This CDR3 comprises 14 residues. In DNA, the CDR3 is TGCGCCAGCAGCTTGGGTATAGCTGAAGAGACCCAGTACTTC. Its translation is CASSLGIAEETQYF. The whole variable domain, remainder taken from reference TRBV5-1 and TRBJ2-5, is KAGVTQTPRYLIKTRGQQVTLSCSPISGHRSVSWYQQTPGQGLQFLFEYFSETQRNKGNFPGRFSGRQFSNSRSEMNVSTLELGDSALYLCASSLGIAEETQYFGPGTRLLVL.

This clone was found once. The chain recombines TRBV2 with TRBJ1-2; D is unclear. Trimming took 3 bases from V and 4 from J, leaving 12 bases between them. Germline CDR1 reads SNHLY; CDR2 reads FYNNEI. The CDR3 consists of 14 residues. The CDR3 nucleotides read TGTGCCAGCAGTGAGTCCAGGCAGAGCTATGGCTACACCTTC. This translates into CASSESRQSYGYTF. Based on the CDR3 plus reference TRBV2 and TRBJ1-2, the full variable domain is EPEVTQTPSHQVTQMGQEVILRCVPISNHLYFYWYRQILGQKVEFLVSFYNNEISEKSEIFDDQFSVERPDGSNFTLKIRSTKLEDSAMYFCASSESRQSYGYTFGSGTRLTVV.

The chain has TRBV4-2 and TRBJ1-3; 9 nucleotides agree with TRBD1. Germline CDR1 reads LGHNA; CDR2 reads YNFKEQ. V dropped 0 bases and J dropped 8; count of bases not matched to a gene: 5. The CDR3 has 15 residues. CDR3 residues: CASSQDSGQGYTIYF. In DNA form, the CDR3 reads TGTGCCAGCAGCCAAGATTCGGGACAGGGATACACCATATATTTT.

The CDR3 here is CASSPRLTGYGYTF. The CDR3 bases are TGTGCCAGCTCACCACGACTTACAGGCTATGGCTACACCTTC. The gene calls are TRBV18 and TRBJ1-2, with D possibly being TRBD1 (5 bases). V was cut by 1 base and J by 4 bases, with 10 bases left in between. The CDR3 contains 14 residues. The germline gives CDR1 KGHSH, CDR2 LQKENI.

The chain carries TRBV5-5 and TRBJ2-2; the match to TRBD1 covers 9 bases. The J segment lost 1 base and the V segment lost 0 bases, leaving 4 bases of the junction unmatched. The germline gives CDR1 SGHKS, CDR2 YYEKEE (reference sequence). The CDR3 is 17 residues long. This CDR3 reads CASSLGGTGRNTGELFF. In nucleotides, the CDR3 is TGTGCCAGCAGCTTGGGAGGGACAGGGAGGAACACCGGGGAGCTGTTTTTT.

The table lists this clone with a count of one. The chain combines TRBV3-1 (or the pseudogene TRBV3-2) with TRBJ1-4; D remains ambiguous. CDR1 and CDR2 from the germline V gene are LGHDT and YNNKEL (reference sequence). The CDR3 consists of 13 residues. Trimming removed 2 bases from V and 8 bases from J, with 9 bases in between. CDR3 sequence: CASSQLSGEKLFF. CDR3 nucleotides: TGTGCCAGCAGCCAATTGTCGGGAGAAAAACTGTTTTTT.

The chain uses TRBV18 and TRBJ1-2; possibly TRBD1 for D (5 bases). The CDR3 totals 15 residues. Germline V lookup: CDR1 KGHSH, CDR2 LQKENI. V was cut by 2 bases and J by 7 bases, with 17 bases left in between. The CDR3: CASSPGATVQGGYTF. CDR3 DNA: TGTGCCAGCTCACCAGGGGCGACAGTGCAGGGTGGCTACACCTTC.

This chain uses TRBV23-1 with TRBJ2-2, with D possibly TRBD1 on 6 matching bases. TRBV23-1 is an ORF, with its function uncertain. V dropped 5 bases and J dropped 0 bases, with 13 bases sitting between them. The CDR3 runs 16 residues. The CDR3 here is CASSSPGQTNTGELFF. CDR3 in DNA: TGCGCCAGCAGTTCTCCGGGACAAACGAACACCGGGGAGCTGTTTTTT.

The V and J genes are TRBV19 and TRBJ1-1; D is undetermined. CDR3 length equals 13 residues. Germline lookup yields CDR1 LNHDA and CDR2 SQIVND (reference sequence). V lost 6 bases and J lost 6, with 14 bases in between. Here the CDR3 reads CASSPAWLSEAFF. CDR3 coding DNA: TGTGCCAGTAGCCCCGCTTGGCTCTCTGAAGCTTTCTTT.

The V and J genes are TRBV7-9 and TRBJ2-3; 7 nucleotides agree with TRBD2. The CDR3 length is 15 residues. Germline lookup yields CDR1 SEHNR and CDR2 FQNEAQ (reference sequence). V dropped 6 bases and J dropped 4; count of bases not matched to a gene: 10. DNA of the CDR3: TGTGCCAGCAGGCGAGCGGGGCCCGAGGCAGATACGCAGTATTTT. Amino acid sequence: CASRRAGPEADTQYF.

The chain employs TRBV10-3 and TRBJ2-7, with a possible D match to TRBD1 (6 bases). The germline V gene has CDR1 ENHRY and CDR2 SYGVKD. Deletions cut 6 bases from V and 2 bases from J, with 14 bases between. The CDR3 sequence is 14 residues long. Written as DNA, the CDR3 is TGTGCCATCAGCTCCGGGACACTCACCTACGAGCAGTACTTC. Translated: CAISSGTLTYEQYF.

This chain links TRBV5-6 with TRBJ2-1, with 10 positions matching TRBD1. Germline V gene data show CDR1 as SGHDT and CDR2 as YYEEEE. Germline trimming cut 3 bases from V and 9 bases from J; bases unmatched to any gene: 9. The CDR3 contains 15 residues. The CDR3 bases are TGTGCCAGCAGCTCCGGGACAGGGGTGTGGACTGAGCAGTTCTTC. It specifies CASSSGTGVWTEQFF.